This T cell receptor beta chain stems from a study of cytomegalovirus exposure and HLA in healthy donors. Points from the study as a whole: For presence/absence analyses, sequencing depth was assumed to be roughly uniform across donors.

Amplification used 60 Vbeta primers and 13 Jbeta primers. Data came from immunoSEQ multiplex PCR; TCRdb stores just in-frame clones and leaves some out. The sample lists 100,000 to 150,000 clones, approximately 8.8% occurring once. A note on this clone: Its specificity is unknown.

Trimming stripped 6 bases from V and 2 bases from J, with 9 bases between. The CDR3 totals 13 residues. CDR1 is ENHRY and CDR2 is SYGVKD in the germline V gene. Material: PBMCs. This clonotype was sampled from a man aged 35 to 55 in good health and CMV-seronegative. The rearrangement uses TRBV10-3 and TRBJ2-3; D gene unclear. The CDR3 loop is CAIRWQSTDTQYF. CDR3 DNA: TGTGCCATCAGATGGCAGTCCACAGATACGCAGTATTTT.